This TCR beta chain came from a study of blood T cell repertoires in COVID-19. In the study overall: The United States, Italy and Spain provided the acute and convalescent COVID-19 samples.

The V and J ends lost 5 bases and 5 bases, in that order; junction bases with no gene match: 6. Per the germline V gene, CDR1 is SGHTA and CDR2 is FQGTGA. This CDR3 is built from 14 residues. Assay used: immunoSEQ multiplex PCR; TCRdb lists only in-frame clones, some missing. Among some 60,000 clones, 80% were seen once, and the ten largest hold roughly 7%. This sequence was found in a man between 60 and 70 years old with acute or convalescent COVID-19. Sequencing was done on a sample of peripheral blood. This chain links TRBV7-3 with TRBJ2-5; 9 bases map to TRBD2. This chain's CDR3 is CASSPREGIETQYF. The CDR3 nucleotides are TGTGCCAGCAGCCCGCGGGAGGGGATCGAGACCCAGTACTTC.